This T cell receptor (beta chain) was sequenced in a study of blood T cell repertoires in COVID-19. Overall study context: In each case, the material was cDNA or gDNA derived from T cells, B-cell-depleted T cells, or PBMCs.

Study members were between about 18 and 89 years old and lived in 20 to 25 US regions. Participants' own reports of clinical history determined their cohort assignment. About this clone: Other DNA sequences in this sample translate to the same CDR3.

Authors' methods: Amplifying reference gene primers gave estimates of nucleated cell counts. Using immunoSEQ multiplex PCR, the repertoire was profiled, and TCRdb retains in-frame clones only, with some absent. Clone size and the V and J calls come from that table; the DNA yielded D and trimming. The sample lists approximately 200,000 clones, around 88% occurring once. Looked up from germline, CDR1 is SGHDN and CDR2 is FVKESK. This CDR3 region has 16 residues. V trimming: 5 bases; J trimming: 0 bases; junction bases outside the gene matches: 6. This sequence originates from a woman under 40 who had been exposed to COVID-19. Sequenced material: PBMCs or T cells enriched from blood (not recorded which). This sequence joins TRBV14 and TRBJ1-4, with 7 bases matching TRBD1. In nucleotides, the CDR3 is TGTGCCAGCAGCGCCCGGACAGGCGCAACTAATGAAAAACTGTTTTTT. Amino acid sequence: CASSARTGATNEKLFF. Variable domain in full (rest from reference TRBV14 and TRBJ1-4): EAGVTQFPSHSVIEKGQTVTLRCDPISGHDNLYWYRRVMGKEIKFLLHFVKESKQDESGMPNNRFLAERTGGTYSTLKVQPAELEDSGVYFCASSARTGATNEKLFFGSGTQLSVL.